The 2 T cell receptor beta chains below come from one sample, sequenced in a study of T cell responses to AZD1222 COVID-19 vaccine (dated by TCRdb to the early 2020s). In light of the paper, this sample's time point label describes: about 28 days (+/-7) after the second vaccine dose. Receptor libraries were prepared by the immunoSEQ multiplex PCR assay. TCRdb provides this immuneACCESS table in a form limited to in-frame rearrangements. Some clones are lacking; in checked studies, under half of them reflect an unresolved V gene, and why the rest are absent is not known. The sample contains 150,000 or so clones, roughly 92% of them found a single time. The ten biggest clones cover around 1.3% of the sample. The input for sequencing was peripheral blood, taken 28 days after the second AZD1222 dose. Source of these receptors: an adult who received the AZD1222 COVID-19 vaccine.

J is TRBJ2-5 and V is TRBV4-2; 7 nucleotides agree with TRBD2. CDR1 is LGHNA, CDR2 YNFKEQ, per germline. The junction had 7 bases not matched to a gene; V was cut back by 1 base and J by 2 bases. The CDR3 extends over 16 amino acids. CDR3 residues: CASSQGGGRGQETQYF. In DNA, the CDR3 is TGTGCCAGCAGCCAAGGCGGCGGGCGGGGGCAAGAGACCCAGTACTTC.

CDR3 amino acids: CASSRHTEAFF. The CDR3 DNA sequence: TGTGCCAGCAGTCGGCACACTGAAGCTTTCTTT. V usage is TRBV2 and J usage is TRBJ1-1; no firm D call. Between the trimmed V and J ends, which lost 5 bases and 3 bases, there was a span of 4 bases. CDR1 and CDR2 from the germline V gene are SNHLY and FYNNEI. The CDR3 is 11 amino acids.